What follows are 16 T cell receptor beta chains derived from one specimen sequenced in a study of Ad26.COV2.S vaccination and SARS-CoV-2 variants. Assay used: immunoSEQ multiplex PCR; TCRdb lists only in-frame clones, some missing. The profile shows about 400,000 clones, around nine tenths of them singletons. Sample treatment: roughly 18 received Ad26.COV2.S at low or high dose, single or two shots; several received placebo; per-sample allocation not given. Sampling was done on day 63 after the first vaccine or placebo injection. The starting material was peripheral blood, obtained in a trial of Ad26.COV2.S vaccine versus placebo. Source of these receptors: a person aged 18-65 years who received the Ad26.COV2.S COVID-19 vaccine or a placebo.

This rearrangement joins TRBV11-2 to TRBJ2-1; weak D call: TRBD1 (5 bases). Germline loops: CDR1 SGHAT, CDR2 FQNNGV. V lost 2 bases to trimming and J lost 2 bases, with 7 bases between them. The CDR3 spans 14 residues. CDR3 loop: CASSLRTTYNEQFF. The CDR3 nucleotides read TGTGCCAGCAGCTTACGGACAACCTACAATGAGCAGTTCTTC.

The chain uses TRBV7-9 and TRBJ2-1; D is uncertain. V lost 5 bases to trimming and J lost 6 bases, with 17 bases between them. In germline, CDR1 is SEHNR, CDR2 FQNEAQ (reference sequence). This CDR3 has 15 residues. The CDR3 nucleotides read TGTGCCAGCAGCGCCTATCCCGCTGGCTCCAATGAGCAGTTCTTC. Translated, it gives CASSAYPAGSNEQFF.

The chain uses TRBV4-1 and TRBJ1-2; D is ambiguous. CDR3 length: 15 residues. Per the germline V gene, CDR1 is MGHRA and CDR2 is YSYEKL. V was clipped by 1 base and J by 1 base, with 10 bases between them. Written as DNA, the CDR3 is TGCGCCAGCAGCCAAGGGACTCAAATTAACTATGGCTACACCTTC. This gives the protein CASSQGTQINYGYTF.

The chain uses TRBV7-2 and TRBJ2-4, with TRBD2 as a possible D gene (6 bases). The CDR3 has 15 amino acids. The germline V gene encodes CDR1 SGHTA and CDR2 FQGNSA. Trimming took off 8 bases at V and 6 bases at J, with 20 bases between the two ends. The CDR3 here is CASRPSGSRGNIQYF. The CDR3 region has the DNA TGTGCCAGCCGACCCTCCGGGAGTAGGGGAAACATTCAGTACTTC.

The CDR3 reads CASSLDSGANVLTF. Written as DNA, the CDR3 is TGTGCCAGCAGCTTAGATTCTGGGGCCAACGTCCTGACTTTC. V and J are TRBV7-2 and TRBJ2-6, with D unresolved. Germline V gene lookup returns CDR1 SGHTA and CDR2 FQGNSA. Trimming stripped 1 base from V and 1 base from J, with 2 bases between. The CDR3 length is 14 residues.

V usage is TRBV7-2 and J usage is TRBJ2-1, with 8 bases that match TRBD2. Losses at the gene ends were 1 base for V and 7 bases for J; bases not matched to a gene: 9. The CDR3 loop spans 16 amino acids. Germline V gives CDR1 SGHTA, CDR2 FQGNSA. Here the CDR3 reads CASSLGATGGLNEQFF. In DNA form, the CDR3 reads TGTGCCAGCAGCTTAGGGGCCACGGGGGGGCTTAATGAGCAGTTCTTC.

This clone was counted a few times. CDR3 bases: TGTGCCAGCAGCGCCGGGAGATGGGGGACCGGGGAGCTGTTTTTT. Translation gives CASSAGRWGTGELFF. V and J are TRBV7-6 and TRBJ2-2, with D perhaps matching TRBD2 (6 bases). V gave up 5 bases and J gave up 5 bases, with 15 bases separating them. Germline-derived CDR1 and CDR2 are SGHVS and FNYEAQ. This CDR3 comprises 15 residues. The whole variable domain, filled in from reference TRBV7-6 and TRBJ2-2, reads GAGVSQSPRYKVTKRGQDVALRCDPISGHVSLYWYRQALGQGPEFLTYFNYEAQQDKSGLPNDRFSAERPEGSISTLTIQRTEQRDSAMYRCASSAGRWGTGELFFGEGSRLTVL.

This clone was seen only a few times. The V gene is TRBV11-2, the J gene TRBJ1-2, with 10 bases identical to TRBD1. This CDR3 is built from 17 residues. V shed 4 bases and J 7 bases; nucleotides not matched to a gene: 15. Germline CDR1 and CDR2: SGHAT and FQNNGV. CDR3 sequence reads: CASSSQPGTGVWGGYTF. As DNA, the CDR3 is TGTGCCAGCAGCTCCCAACCCGGGACAGGGGTATGGGGTGGCTACACCTTC. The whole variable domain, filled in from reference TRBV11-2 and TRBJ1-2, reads EAGVAQSPRYKIIEKRQSVAFWCNPISGHATLYWYQQILGQGPKLLIQFQNNGVVDDSQLPKDRFSAERLKGVDSTLKIQPAKLEDSAVYLCASSSQPGTGVWGGYTFGSGTRLTVV.

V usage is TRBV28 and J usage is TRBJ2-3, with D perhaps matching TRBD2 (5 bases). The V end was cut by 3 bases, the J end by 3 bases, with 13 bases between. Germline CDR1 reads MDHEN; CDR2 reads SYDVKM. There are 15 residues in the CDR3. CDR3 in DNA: TGTGCCAGCAGTTTCCGGGATCGTTCAACAGATACGCAGTATTTT. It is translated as CASSFRDRSTDTQYF.

CDR3 sequence: CASSYQGAGTEAFF. CDR3 coding DNA: TGTGCCAGCAGTTACCAGGGGGCTGGCACTGAAGCTTTCTTT. The chain combines TRBV6-6 with TRBJ1-1, with 8 bases fitting TRBD1. Germline V gene sequence: CDR1 MNHNY, CDR2 SVGAGI (reference sequence). There are 14 residues in the CDR3. After removal of 2 bases from V and 4 bases from J, the junction contained 3 bases not matched to a gene.

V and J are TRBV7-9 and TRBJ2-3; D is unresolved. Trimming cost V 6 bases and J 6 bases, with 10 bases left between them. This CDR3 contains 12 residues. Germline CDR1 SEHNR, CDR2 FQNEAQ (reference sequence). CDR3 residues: CASRPAEDTQYF. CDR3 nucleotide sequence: TGTGCCAGCAGGCCAGCAGAGGATACGCAGTATTTT.

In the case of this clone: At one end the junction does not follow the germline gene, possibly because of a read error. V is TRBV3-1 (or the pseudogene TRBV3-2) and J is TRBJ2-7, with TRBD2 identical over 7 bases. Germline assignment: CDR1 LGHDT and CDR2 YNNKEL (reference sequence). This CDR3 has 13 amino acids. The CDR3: CASSQGGASGLLF. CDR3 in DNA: TGTGCCAGCAGCCAAGGGGGAGCTAGCGGCCTTCTTTTC.

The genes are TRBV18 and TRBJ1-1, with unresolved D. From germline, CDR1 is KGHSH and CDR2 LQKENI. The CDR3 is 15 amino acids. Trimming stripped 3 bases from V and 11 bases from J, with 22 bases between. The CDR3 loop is CASSPNAGLGPEAFF. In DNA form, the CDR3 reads TGTGCCAGCTCACCGAATGCAGGACTCGGGCCCGAGGCTTTCTTT.

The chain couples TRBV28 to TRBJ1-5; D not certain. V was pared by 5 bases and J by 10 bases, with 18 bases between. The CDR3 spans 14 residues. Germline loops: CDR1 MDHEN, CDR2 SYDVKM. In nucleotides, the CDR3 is TGTGCCAGCAGTCCCAACCTGGGGAATCGCCCCCAGCATTTT. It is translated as CASSPNLGNRPQHF.

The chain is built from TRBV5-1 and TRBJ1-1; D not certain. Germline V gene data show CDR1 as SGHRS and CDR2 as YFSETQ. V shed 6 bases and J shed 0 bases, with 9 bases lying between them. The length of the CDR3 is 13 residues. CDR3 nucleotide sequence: TGCGCCAGCAAAACAAGTATGAACACTGAAGCTTTCTTT. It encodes CASKTSMNTEAFF.

The CDR3 protein is CAWSVNLAGATDTQYF. CDR3 sequence (DNA): TGTGCCTGGAGTGTTAACCTAGCGGGGGCCACAGATACGCAGTATTTT. This sequence joins TRBV30 and TRBJ2-3; 10 bases match TRBD2. Germline CDR1 and CDR2: GTSNPN and SVGIG (reference sequence). This CDR3 is 16 amino acids long. Unmatched junction bases numbered 5, after V lost 0 bases and J lost 2 bases.